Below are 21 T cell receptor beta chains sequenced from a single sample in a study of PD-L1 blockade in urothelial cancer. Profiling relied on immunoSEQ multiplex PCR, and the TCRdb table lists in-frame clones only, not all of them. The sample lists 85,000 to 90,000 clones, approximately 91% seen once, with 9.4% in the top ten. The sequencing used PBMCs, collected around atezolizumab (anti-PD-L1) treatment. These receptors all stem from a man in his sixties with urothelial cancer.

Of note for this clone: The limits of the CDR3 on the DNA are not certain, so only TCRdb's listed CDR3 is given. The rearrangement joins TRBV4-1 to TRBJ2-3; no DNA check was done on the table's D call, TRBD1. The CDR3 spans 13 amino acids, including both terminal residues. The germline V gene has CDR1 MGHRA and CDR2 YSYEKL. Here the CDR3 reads CASSQVGTGAWYF.

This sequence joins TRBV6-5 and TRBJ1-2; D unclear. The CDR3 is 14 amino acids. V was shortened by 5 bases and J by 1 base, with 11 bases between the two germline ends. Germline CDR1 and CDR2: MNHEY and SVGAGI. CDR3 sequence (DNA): TGTGCCAGCAGTACGAACAGTCGTAACTATGGCTACACCTTC. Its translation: CASSTNSRNYGYTF.

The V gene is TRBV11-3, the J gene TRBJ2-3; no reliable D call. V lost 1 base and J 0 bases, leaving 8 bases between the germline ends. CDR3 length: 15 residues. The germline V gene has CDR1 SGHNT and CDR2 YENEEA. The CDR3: CASSLGLTSTDTQYF. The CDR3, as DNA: TGTGCCAGCAGCTTAGGTCTAACTAGCACAGATACGCAGTATTTT. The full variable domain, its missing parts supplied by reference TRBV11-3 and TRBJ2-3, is EAGVVQSPRYKIIEKKQPVAFWCNPISGHNTLYWYLQNLGQGPELLIRYENEEAVDDSQLPKDRFSAERLKGVDSTLKIQPAELGDSAVYLCASSLGLTSTDTQYFGPGTRLTVL.

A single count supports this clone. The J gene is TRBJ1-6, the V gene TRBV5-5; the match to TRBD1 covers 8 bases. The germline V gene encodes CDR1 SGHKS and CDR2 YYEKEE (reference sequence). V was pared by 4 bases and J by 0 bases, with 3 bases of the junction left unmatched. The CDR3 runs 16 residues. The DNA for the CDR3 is TGTGCCAGCAGCATAGACAGGGGCTCCTATAATTCACCCCTCCACTTT. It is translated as CASSIDRGSYNSPLHF. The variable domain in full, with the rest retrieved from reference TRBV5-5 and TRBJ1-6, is DAGVTQSPTHLIKTRGQQVTLRCSPISGHKSVSWYQQVLGQGPQFIFQYYEKEERGRGNFPDRFSARQFPNYSSELNVNALLLGDSALYLCASSIDRGSYNSPLHFGNGTRLTVT.

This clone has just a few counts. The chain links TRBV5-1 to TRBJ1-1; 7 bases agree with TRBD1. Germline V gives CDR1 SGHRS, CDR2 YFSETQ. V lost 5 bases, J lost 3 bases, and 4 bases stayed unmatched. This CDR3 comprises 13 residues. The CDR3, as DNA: TGCGCCAGCAGTAAGCAGGGGGACACTGAAGCTTTCTTT. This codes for CASSKQGDTEAFF.

CDR3 coding DNA: TGTGCCAGTAGCCAGACAGGACCGAATGAAAAACTGTTTTTT. Protein sequence: CASSQTGPNEKLFF. The J gene is TRBJ1-4, the V gene TRBV19, with D possibly TRBD1 on 6 matching bases. Trimming left V 6 bases short and J 5 bases short, with 13 bases between. The CDR3 sequence is 14 residues long. Germline values: CDR1 LNHDA, CDR2 SQIVND (reference sequence).

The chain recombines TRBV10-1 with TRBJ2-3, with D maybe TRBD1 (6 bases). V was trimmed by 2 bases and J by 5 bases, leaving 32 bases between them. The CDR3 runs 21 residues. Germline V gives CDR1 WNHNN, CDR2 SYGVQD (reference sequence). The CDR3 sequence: CASSEAGRGHGSVRTGDTQYF. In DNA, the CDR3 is TGCGCCAGCAGTGAGGCCGGACGGGGACATGGGAGCGTCCGGACTGGAGATACGCAGTATTTT.

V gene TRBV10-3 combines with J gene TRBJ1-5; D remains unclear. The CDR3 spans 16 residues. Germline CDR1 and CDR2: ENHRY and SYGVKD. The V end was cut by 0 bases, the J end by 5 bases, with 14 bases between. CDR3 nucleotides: TGTGCCATCAGTGAGTCTGTCCTACTACACGATCAGCCCCAGCATTTT. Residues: CAISESVLLHDQPQHF.

The CDR3 spells CASSSGFYYGYTF. CDR3 in DNA: TGTGCCAGCAGTTCAGGGTTTTACTATGGCTACACCTTC. The gene calls are TRBV28 and TRBJ1-2; weak D call: TRBD1 (5 bases). Germline V gives CDR1 MDHEN, CDR2 SYDVKM. V lost 4 bases, J lost 3 bases, and 9 bases lay in between. This CDR3 is 13 amino acids long.

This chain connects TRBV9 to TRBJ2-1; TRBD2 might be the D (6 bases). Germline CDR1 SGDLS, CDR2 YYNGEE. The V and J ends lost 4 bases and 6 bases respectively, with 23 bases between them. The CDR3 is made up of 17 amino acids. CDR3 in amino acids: CASSPLGGSGPVNEQFF. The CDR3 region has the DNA TGTGCCAGCAGCCCCCTCGGGGGTAGTGGACCAGTCAATGAGCAGTTCTTC.

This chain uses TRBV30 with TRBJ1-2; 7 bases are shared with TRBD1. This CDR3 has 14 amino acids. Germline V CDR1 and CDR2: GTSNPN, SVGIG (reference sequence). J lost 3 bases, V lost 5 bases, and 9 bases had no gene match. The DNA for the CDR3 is TGTGCCTGGTCACAGCAGGGGGACGACTATGGCTACACCTTC. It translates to CAWSQQGDDYGYTF.

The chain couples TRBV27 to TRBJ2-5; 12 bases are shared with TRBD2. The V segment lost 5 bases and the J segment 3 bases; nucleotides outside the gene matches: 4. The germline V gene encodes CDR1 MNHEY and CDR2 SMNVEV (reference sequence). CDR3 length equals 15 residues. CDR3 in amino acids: CASSPWTSGKETQYF. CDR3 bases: TGTGCCAGCAGTCCCTGGACTAGCGGGAAAGAGACCCAGTACTTC.

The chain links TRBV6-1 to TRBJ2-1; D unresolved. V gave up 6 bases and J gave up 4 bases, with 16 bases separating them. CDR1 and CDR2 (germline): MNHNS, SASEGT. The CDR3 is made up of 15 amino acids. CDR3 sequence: CASSASRLQYNEQFF. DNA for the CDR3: TGTGCCAGCAGCGCCTCGAGACTCCAGTACAATGAGCAGTTCTTC.

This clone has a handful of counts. CDR3 bases: TGTGCCAGCAGTTATCGCACGACAGGGGTAGGGAACACCATATATTTT. It translates to CASSYRTTGVGNTIYF. The chain joins TRBV6-5 to TRBJ1-3, with 8 bases identical to TRBD1. The CDR3 is made up of 16 amino acids. Per germline, CDR1 MNHEY and CDR2 SVGAGI. V shed 3 bases, J shed 7 bases, and the junction held 11 bases outside the gene matches.

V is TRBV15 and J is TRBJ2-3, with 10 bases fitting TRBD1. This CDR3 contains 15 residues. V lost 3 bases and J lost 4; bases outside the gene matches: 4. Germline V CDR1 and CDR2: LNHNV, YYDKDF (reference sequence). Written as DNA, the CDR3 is TGTGCCACCAGCAGCCGGGACAGGGGATCAGATACGCAGTATTTT. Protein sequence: CATSSRDRGSDTQYF. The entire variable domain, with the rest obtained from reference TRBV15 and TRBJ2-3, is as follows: DAMVIQNPRYQVTQFGKPVTLSCSQTLNHNVMYWYQQKSSQAPKLLFHYYDKDFNNEADTPDNFQSRRPNTSFCFLDIRSPGLGDTAMYLCATSSRDRGSDTQYFGPGTRLTVL.

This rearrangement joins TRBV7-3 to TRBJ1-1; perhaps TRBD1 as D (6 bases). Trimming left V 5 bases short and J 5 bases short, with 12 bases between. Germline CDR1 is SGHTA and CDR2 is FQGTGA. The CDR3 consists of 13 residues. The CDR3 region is CASSRAGETEAFF. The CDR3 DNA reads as TGTGCCAGCAGCCGAGCAGGGGAGACTGAAGCTTTCTTT. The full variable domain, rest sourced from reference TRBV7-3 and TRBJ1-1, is GAGVSQTPSNKVTEKGKYVELRCDPISGHTALYWYRQSLGQGPEFLIYFQGTGAADDSGLPNDRFFAVRPEGSVSTLKIQRTERGDSAVYLCASSRAGETEAFFGQGTRLTVV.

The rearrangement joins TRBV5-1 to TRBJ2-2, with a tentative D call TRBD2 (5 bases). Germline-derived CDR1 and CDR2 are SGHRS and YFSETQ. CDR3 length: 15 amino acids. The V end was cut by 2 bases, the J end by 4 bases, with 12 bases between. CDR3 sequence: CASSFREGSTGELFF. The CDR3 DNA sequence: TGCGCCAGCAGCTTCCGGGAAGGTTCCACCGGGGAGCTGTTTTTT.

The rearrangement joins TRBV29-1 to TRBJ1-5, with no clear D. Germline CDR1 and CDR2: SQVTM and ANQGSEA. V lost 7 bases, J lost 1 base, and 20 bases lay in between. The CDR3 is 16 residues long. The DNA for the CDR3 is TGCAGCGCCACTGCCATTGATCCGGAGAGCAATCAGCCCCAGCATTTT. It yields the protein CSATAIDPESNQPQHF. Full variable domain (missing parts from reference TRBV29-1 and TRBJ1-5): SAVISQKPSRDICQRGTSLTIQCQVDSQVTMMFWYRQQPGQSLTLIATANQGSEATYESGFVIDKFPISRPNLTFSTLTVSNMSPEDSSIYLCSATAIDPESNQPQHFGDGTRLSIL.

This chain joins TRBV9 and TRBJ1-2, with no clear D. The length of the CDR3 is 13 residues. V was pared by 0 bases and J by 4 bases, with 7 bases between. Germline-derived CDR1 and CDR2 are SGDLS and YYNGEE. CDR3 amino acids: CASSVGGSYGYTF. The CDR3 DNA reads TGTGCCAGCAGCGTAGGAGGAAGCTATGGCTACACCTTC.

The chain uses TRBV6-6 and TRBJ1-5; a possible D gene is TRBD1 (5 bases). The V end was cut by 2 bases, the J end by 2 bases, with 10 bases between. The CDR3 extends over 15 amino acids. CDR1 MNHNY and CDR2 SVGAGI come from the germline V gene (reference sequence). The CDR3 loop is CASSYSRDRNQPQHF. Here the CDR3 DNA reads TGTGCCAGCAGTTACAGCAGGGATCGCAATCAGCCCCAGCATTTT.

The CDR3 sequence: CASSLGQARNEQFF. DNA of the CDR3: TGCGCCAGCAGCTTGGGACAGGCGAGGAATGAGCAGTTCTTC. The J gene is TRBJ2-1, the V gene TRBV5-1; TRBD1 is a possible D gene (6 bases). The CDR3 totals 14 residues. CDR1 and CDR2 from the germline V gene are SGHRS and YFSETQ. Trimming cost V 0 bases and J 7 bases, with 11 bases left between them.